These T cell receptor beta chains were read from a single sample in a study of regulatory T cells in long-lasting Graves disease. From the multiplex PCR reads, TCRdb called clonotypes with MiXCR, one entry per CDR3 protein. The profile covers roughly 380,000 distinct CDR3 sequences, with 15% to 18% appearing a single time and 22% taken by the ten largest. This sample comprised peripheral blood mononuclear cells (PBMCs), obtained at new diagnosis, from a patient treated with antithyroid drugs. All receptors come from a female donor with Graves disease. Both conserved end residues are part of each CDR3. The order of the fields is CDR3 protein, V gene, J gene.

CDR3: CSVDHGRDEQYF; V: TRBV29-1; J: TRBJ2-7
CDR3: CASSGRGGTGELFF; V: TRBV27; J: TRBJ2-2
CDR3: CASSPTGGMNTGELFF; V: TRBV27; J: TRBJ2-2
CDR3: CASSPRLAEGSYNEQFF; V: TRBV7-9; J: TRBJ2-1
CDR3: CASSLGPQGAANEKLFF; V: TRBV5-5; J: TRBJ1-4
CDR3: CAWGQGTPMNTEAFF; V: TRBV30; J: TRBJ1-1
CDR3: CSARTGQSNQPQHF; V: TRBV20-1; J: TRBJ1-5
CDR3: CASSHRGIDTDTQYF; V: TRBV27; J: TRBJ2-3
CDR3: CASSLFRSAGYGYTF; V: TRBV7-2; J: TRBJ1-2
CDR3: CASSPPDRSRSGANVLTF; V: TRBV7-3; J: TRBJ2-6
CDR3: CASSWGSGRRSTEAFF; V: TRBV11-3; J: TRBJ1-1
CDR3: CASSRSRVIDEKLFF; V: TRBV4-3; J: TRBJ1-4
CDR3: CASSLDSYSYNEQFF; V: TRBV5-5; J: TRBJ2-1
CDR3: CASRTTGSSGNTIYF; V: TRBV13; J: TRBJ1-3
CDR3: CASRGDSYEAFF; V: TRBV10-2; J: TRBJ1-1
CDR3: CASSTNSNSNQPQHF; V: TRBV19; J: TRBJ1-5
CDR3: CASSPPHSYEQYF; V: TRBV27; J: TRBJ2-7
CDR3: CASTADRGISDTQYF; V: TRBV12-3/TRBV12-4; J: TRBJ2-3
CDR3: CASSFLTRTGETQYF; V: TRBV7-9; J: TRBJ2-5
CDR3: CSALRLAGTGELFF; V: TRBV20-1; J: TRBJ2-2
CDR3: CASSLPLTSGRAQDTQYF; V: TRBV28; J: TRBJ2-3
CDR3: CASSAQGYRGYTF; V: TRBV9; J: TRBJ1-2
CDR3: CASSLSFSDGYTF; V: TRBV27; J: TRBJ1-2
CDR3: CATEDSHNEQFF; V: TRBV7-2; J: TRBJ2-1
CDR3: CASSPLGTSGKGLFPGETQYF; V: TRBV28; J: TRBJ2-5
CDR3: CSAGRDYNTGELFF; V: TRBV20-1; J: TRBJ2-2
CDR3: CSVVPRQGMNTEAFF; V: TRBV29-1; J: TRBJ1-1
CDR3: CASSQGWDRLNQPQHF; V: TRBV3-1; J: TRBJ1-5
CDR3: CAISDTREQFF; V: TRBV10-3; J: TRBJ2-1
CDR3: CAWFIPGDNEQFF; V: TRBV30; J: TRBJ2-1
CDR3: CASSPPGRANEAFF; V: TRBV5-1; J: TRBJ1-1
CDR3: CAWDRVADTEAFF; V: TRBV30; J: TRBJ1-1
CDR3: CASSLGEFQPQHF; V: TRBV7-6; J: TRBJ1-5
CDR3: CSASGGGVQDTQYF; V: TRBV20-1; J: TRBJ2-3
CDR3: CASSISGGDTNVLTF; V: TRBV19; J: TRBJ2-6
CDR3: CAWSDGGTTYEQYF; V: TRBV30; J: TRBJ2-7
CDR3: CASSLAGLGLNTEAFF; V: TRBV5-1; J: TRBJ1-1
CDR3: CASSGGGAGQPQHF; V: TRBV9; J: TRBJ1-5
CDR3: CASSSRRSYEKLFF; V: TRBV28; J: TRBJ1-4
CDR3: CSAREKLRSNQPQHF; V: TRBV20-1; J: TRBJ1-5